These T cell receptor beta chains were read from a single sample in a study of technical replicates of blood from four donors. TCRdb's table, derived via immunoSEQ multiplex PCR, lists solely in-frame clones and lacks some. The data contain tens of thousands of clones, about 91% of them seen just once; the ten biggest clones take up approximately 0.4%. The source material was T cells isolated from PBMCs. These receptors all come from a human donor in good health. Some clones in this sample may be carry-over from other donors' samples. Both conserved end residues are part of each CDR3. A D gene is named only where the DNA matches it firmly. Clone size is given for some rows only: seen once, a few or many times, or a class if the clone is expanded.

D gene: TRBD1; V gene: TRBV19; clone size: -; J gene: TRBJ1-4; CDR3 DNA: TGTGCCAGTAGTACAACTCAGGGGGCCGTAAAAAAACTGTTTTTT; CDR3 protein: CASSTTQGAVKKLFF
D gene: -; V gene: TRBV5-1; clone size: -; J gene: TRBJ1-1; CDR3 DNA: TGCGCCAGCAGCTTGGTACAGGGTAGAGCCACTGAAGCTTTCTTT; CDR3 protein: CASSLVQGRATEAFF
D gene: -; V gene: TRBV4-1; clone size: -; J gene: TRBJ1-1; CDR3 DNA: TGCGCCAGCAGCCAAGATCAGGGGTGGCTCACTGAAGCTTTCTTT; CDR3 protein: CASSQDQGWLTEAFF
D gene: TRBD2; V gene: TRBV6-6; clone size: -; J gene: TRBJ2-1; CDR3 DNA: TGTGCCAGCAGTCCTAGCGGGGGGGGTTACAATGAGCAGTTCTTC; CDR3 protein: CASSPSGGGYNEQFF
D gene: TRBD1; V gene: TRBV19; clone size: once; J gene: TRBJ1-4; CDR3 DNA: TGTGCCAGTAGTACTAGCAGGGGGCGTCTGTTTTTT; CDR3 protein: CASSTSRGRLFF
D gene: -; V gene: TRBV5-1; clone size: -; J gene: TRBJ1-2; CDR3 DNA: TGCGCCAGCAGTGGTGGGAACGAGGGCTATGGCTACACCTTC; CDR3 protein: CASSGGNEGYGYTF
D gene: TRBD2; V gene: TRBV5-1; clone size: -; J gene: TRBJ2-1; CDR3 DNA: TGCGCCAGCATCGAGCGGGGCCGGAGGTTCTTC; CDR3 protein: CASIERGRRFF
D gene: TRBD2; V gene: TRBV4-2; clone size: -; J gene: TRBJ2-7; CDR3 DNA: TGTGCCAGCAGCCAAGTATATAGCGGGGAGCTCCACGAGCAGTACTTC; CDR3 protein: CASSQVYSGELHEQYF
D gene: TRBD2; V gene: TRBV5-1; clone size: once; J gene: TRBJ2-7; CDR3 DNA: TGCGCCAGCAGCTGGATAGCGGGTAACGACGAGCAGTACTTC; CDR3 protein: CASSWIAGNDEQYF
D gene: TRBD2; V gene: TRBV29-1; clone size: once; J gene: TRBJ2-7; CDR3 DNA: TGCAGCGTTGTGGGCGGGAGCCAAACTTACGAGCAGTACTTC; CDR3 protein: CSVVGGSQTYEQYF
D gene: TRBD2; V gene: TRBV7-8; clone size: -; J gene: TRBJ2-1; CDR3 DNA: TGTGCCAGCAGCCAACTAGCGGGAGGGCCTCACGAGCAGTTCTTC; CDR3 protein: CASSQLAGGPHEQFF
D gene: TRBD1; V gene: TRBV5-1; clone size: -; J gene: TRBJ1-1; CDR3 DNA: TGCGCCAGCAGCAGAGGACAGGGCGGTATGACTGAAGCTTTCTTT; CDR3 protein: CASSRGQGGMTEAFF
D gene: TRBD1; V gene: TRBV5-5; clone size: -; J gene: TRBJ2-7; CDR3 DNA: TGTGCCAGCAGCTTGGAGGGGACAGGGTTCTACGAGCAGTACTTC; CDR3 protein: CASSLEGTGFYEQYF
D gene: -; V gene: TRBV13; clone size: -; J gene: TRBJ2-7; CDR3 DNA: TGTGCCAGCGGTCGGGGATGGAGCTCCTACGAGCAGTACTTC; CDR3 protein: CASGRGWSSYEQYF
D gene: TRBD2; V gene: TRBV9; clone size: -; J gene: TRBJ2-7; CDR3 DNA: TGTGCCAGCAGCGTAGGCCCCGGGACTAGCGGGGCCTACGAGCAGTACTTC; CDR3 protein: CASSVGPGTSGAYEQYF
D gene: TRBD1; V gene: TRBV9; clone size: -; J gene: TRBJ1-2; CDR3 DNA: TGTGCCAGCAGCGGCCGACAGGGGCCAACTAACTATGGCTACACCTTC; CDR3 protein: CASSGRQGPTNYGYTF
D gene: -; V gene: TRBV29-1; clone size: -; J gene: TRBJ1-5; CDR3 DNA: TGCAGCGTTGAAGTACAGAACAATCAGCCCCAGCATTTT; CDR3 protein: CSVEVQNNQPQHF
D gene: TRBD2; V gene: TRBV7-9; clone size: -; J gene: TRBJ2-7; CDR3 DNA: TGTGCCAGCAGCGCGCCGGGACTAGCGGGAGCCTACGAGCAGTACTTC; CDR3 protein: CASSAPGLAGAYEQYF
D gene: TRBD2; V gene: TRBV2; clone size: -; J gene: TRBJ2-1; CDR3 DNA: TGTGCCAGCACTTTAAGCGGGGTCTACAATGAGCAGTTCTTC; CDR3 protein: CASTLSGVYNEQFF
D gene: -; V gene: TRBV7-2; clone size: -; J gene: TRBJ2-2; CDR3 DNA: TGTGCCAGCAGCTACGTGAGCGGAAACACCGGGGAGCTGTTTTTT; CDR3 protein: CASSYVSGNTGELFF
D gene: TRBD2; V gene: TRBV11-3; clone size: -; J gene: TRBJ2-3; CDR3 DNA: TGTGCCAGCAGCGTGGGACTAGCGGGCCTTAGCACAGATACGCAGTATTTT; CDR3 protein: CASSVGLAGLSTDTQYF
D gene: TRBD2; V gene: TRBV10-3; clone size: -; J gene: TRBJ2-7; CDR3 DNA: TGTGCCATCGGGGACTACCCTGAGGGGCAAAACTTC; CDR3 protein: CAIGDYPEGQNF
D gene: TRBD2; V gene: TRBV11-3; clone size: -; J gene: TRBJ2-3; CDR3 DNA: TGTGCCAGCAGCCTCCCGGGACTAGCGGGAGCAGATACGCAGTATTTT; CDR3 protein: CASSLPGLAGADTQYF
D gene: -; V gene: TRBV27; clone size: -; J gene: TRBJ2-7; CDR3 DNA: TGTGCCAGCAGCCCCCGGGGAGCCGAGCAGTACTTC; CDR3 protein: CASSPRGAEQYF
D gene: TRBD1; V gene: TRBV7-9; clone size: once; J gene: TRBJ1-2; CDR3 DNA: TGTGCCAGCAGCCCGGATGTCCTCGACAGGGGGCTTGGGTATGGCTACACCTTC; CDR3 protein: CASSPDVLDRGLGYGYTF
D gene: TRBD2; V gene: TRBV11-2; clone size: -; J gene: TRBJ2-7; CDR3 DNA: TGTGCCAGCAGCTTCGGGACTAGCGGGAGAAACGAGCAGTACTTC; CDR3 protein: CASSFGTSGRNEQYF
D gene: TRBD2; V gene: TRBV11-3; clone size: -; J gene: TRBJ2-1; CDR3 DNA: TGTGCCAGCAGTCGACTAGCGGGTCCCAATGAGCAGTTCTTC; CDR3 protein: CASSRLAGPNEQFF
D gene: TRBD1; V gene: TRBV5-4; clone size: -; J gene: TRBJ2-5; CDR3 DNA: TGTGCCAGCAGCCTGACAGGGGCCGAGACCCAGTACTTC; CDR3 protein: CASSLTGAETQYF
D gene: -; V gene: TRBV15; clone size: -; J gene: TRBJ2-2; CDR3 DNA: TGTGCCACCCTATTCAACACCGGGGAGCTGTTTTTT; CDR3 protein: CATLFNTGELFF
D gene: TRBD1; V gene: TRBV6-1; clone size: -; J gene: TRBJ2-7; CDR3 DNA: TGTGCCAGCAGTGAAGTTCCCGGGACAGGGGTATACGAGCAGTACTTC; CDR3 protein: CASSEVPGTGVYEQYF
D gene: TRBD1; V gene: TRBV5-6; clone size: -; J gene: TRBJ2-3; CDR3 DNA: TGTGCCAGCAGCCACCGGGACAGGGGCACAGATACGCAGTATTTT; CDR3 protein: CASSHRDRGTDTQYF
D gene: -; V gene: TRBV6-4; clone size: once; J gene: TRBJ1-1; CDR3 DNA: TGTGCCAGCAGTGACCCAACGCCTGGACAGCCAATTGGCTGGACTGAAGCTTTCTTT; CDR3 protein: CASSDPTPGQPIGWTEAFF
D gene: -; V gene: TRBV9; clone size: -; J gene: TRBJ2-7; CDR3 DNA: TGTGCCAGCAGCGCGGGACATATCTCCTACGAGCAGTACTTC; CDR3 protein: CASSAGHISYEQYF
D gene: -; V gene: TRBV7-2; clone size: -; J gene: TRBJ2-5; CDR3 DNA: TGTGCCAGCAGCTTAAAGATTGGCGGGATGAGAGAGACCCAGTACTTC; CDR3 protein: CASSLKIGGMRETQYF
D gene: -; V gene: TRBV19; clone size: few; J gene: TRBJ2-5; CDR3 DNA: TGTGCCAGTAGTTTGTGGGGCAGGCGATCCGGGACCCAGTACTTC; CDR3 protein: CASSLWGRRSGTQYF
D gene: -; V gene: TRBV12-2; clone size: -; J gene: TRBJ2-7; CDR3 DNA: TGTGCTAGGTGGGGGAGGGGACGGATACAATACGAGCAGTACTTC; CDR3 protein: CARWGRGRIQYEQYF
D gene: TRBD1; V gene: TRBV5-6; clone size: -; J gene: TRBJ2-7; CDR3 DNA: TGTGCCAGCAGCCTGACAGGGGCCTACGAGCAGTACTTC; CDR3 protein: CASSLTGAYEQYF
D gene: TRBD2; V gene: TRBV4-2; clone size: -; J gene: TRBJ2-1; CDR3 DNA: TGTGCCAGCAGCCGCGTCAGGGGTGGGACTAGCGACGCCGGAGAGCAGTTCTTC; CDR3 protein: CASSRVRGGTSDAGEQFF
D gene: TRBD1; V gene: TRBV27; clone size: -; J gene: TRBJ1-4; CDR3 DNA: TGTGCCAGCAGTCCCCGGACAGGGACGGTAAAACTGTTTTTT; CDR3 protein: CASSPRTGTVKLFF
D gene: TRBD1; V gene: TRBV6-6; clone size: -; J gene: TRBJ1-3; CDR3 DNA: TGTGCCAGCACTTCGGGACAGGTAGTCTCTGGAAACACCATATATTTT; CDR3 protein: CASTSGQVVSGNTIYF
D gene: TRBD2; V gene: TRBV28; clone size: -; J gene: TRBJ2-5; CDR3 DNA: TGTGCCAGCAGCCCCGGACTAGCCCGCAGACAAGAGACCCAGTACTTC; CDR3 protein: CASSPGLARRQETQYF
D gene: -; V gene: TRBV11-2; clone size: once; J gene: TRBJ2-5; CDR3 DNA: TGTGCCAGCAGCCTGGGAGGCCCCCAAGAGACCCAGTACTTC; CDR3 protein: CASSLGGPQETQYF
D gene: TRBD1; V gene: TRBV15; clone size: -; J gene: TRBJ2-3; CDR3 DNA: TGTGCCACCAGCGCTCGACAGGGAGATACGCAGTATTTT; CDR3 protein: CATSARQGDTQYF
D gene: -; V gene: TRBV5-6; clone size: -; J gene: TRBJ1-5; CDR3 DNA: TGTGCCAGCAGCTTGGGGGGGGAGCCCCAGCATTTT; CDR3 protein: CASSLGGEPQHF
D gene: TRBD1; V gene: TRBV13; clone size: -; J gene: TRBJ2-1; CDR3 DNA: TGTGCCAGCAGCCCAGGTGGTGACAGGGGGCTCTACAATGAGCAGTTCTTC; CDR3 protein: CASSPGGDRGLYNEQFF
D gene: -; V gene: TRBV10-3; clone size: -; J gene: TRBJ1-2; CDR3 DNA: TGTGCCTTCTACCCAGGGGAGGGCTATGGCTACACCTTC; CDR3 protein: CAFYPGEGYGYTF
D gene: -; V gene: TRBV2; clone size: once; J gene: TRBJ1-1; CDR3 DNA: TGTGCCAGCAGGGCCGACCTCAGGGGTAACACTGAAGCTTTCTTT; CDR3 protein: CASRADLRGNTEAFF
D gene: -; V gene: TRBV27; clone size: few; J gene: TRBJ2-7; CDR3 DNA: TGTGCCAGCAGTTTGACGGCAGGGAGGTACGAGCAGTACTTC; CDR3 protein: CASSLTAGRYEQYF
D gene: TRBD1; V gene: TRBV9; clone size: -; J gene: TRBJ1-2; CDR3 DNA: TGTGCCAGCAGCGGACAGGGGGCAGAGAGCTATGGCTACACCTTC; CDR3 protein: CASSGQGAESYGYTF
D gene: TRBD2; V gene: TRBV5-4; clone size: -; J gene: TRBJ2-7; CDR3 DNA: TGTGCCAGCAGCTCCGGGACTACAACCGACGAGCAGTACTTC; CDR3 protein: CASSSGTTTDEQYF
D gene: TRBD2; V gene: TRBV4-1; clone size: -; J gene: TRBJ2-2; CDR3 DNA: TGCGCCAGCAGCCAAGATTATGGAGCGGGAGGTCCAACCGGGGAGCTGTTTTTT; CDR3 protein: CASSQDYGAGGPTGELFF
D gene: -; V gene: TRBV7-9; clone size: -; J gene: TRBJ2-7; CDR3 DNA: TGTGCCAGCAGCTTATACTACGAGCAGTACTTC; CDR3 protein: CASSLYYEQYF
D gene: TRBD1; V gene: TRBV9; clone size: once; J gene: TRBJ2-7; CDR3 DNA: TGTGCCAGCAGCCCTCAGGGGGCCTCCTACGAGCAGTACTTC; CDR3 protein: CASSPQGASYEQYF
D gene: TRBD2; V gene: TRBV9; clone size: -; J gene: TRBJ2-3; CDR3 DNA: TGTGCCAGCAGCGTAGAGATCACTAGCGGGAGTAGGGCAGATACGCAGTATTTT; CDR3 protein: CASSVEITSGSRADTQYF
D gene: -; V gene: TRBV19; clone size: -; J gene: TRBJ1-5; CDR3 DNA: TGTGCCAGTAGTTACAGCAAATATAGCAATCAGCCCCAGCATTTT; CDR3 protein: CASSYSKYSNQPQHF